This T cell receptor (beta chain) was sequenced in a study of cytomegalovirus exposure and HLA in healthy donors. Study findings and constraints: Later analysis found that TCR beta chains associated with HLA were more clonally expanded than other, equally common chains. Apparent HLA restriction characterized most CMV-associated TCR beta chains in a later analysis. Exclusion applied to some V segments, including TRBV6-2 and TRBV6-3, as they were indistinguishable. There were under 200 TCR beta chains listed as cytomegalovirus-associated.

As for this clone: What it binds is not known.

Primers included in the PCR were 60 Vbeta and 13 Jbeta primers. Method: immunoSEQ multiplex PCR; TCRdb's copy keeps in-frame clones and lacks some. The table has roughly 140,000 clones, around 82% seen once. The germline CDR1 and CDR2 sequences are SGHTA and FQGNSA. This CDR3 comprises 16 residues. V dropped 4 bases and J dropped 7 bases, with 22 bases sitting between them. The J gene is TRBJ1-2, the V gene TRBV7-2; perhaps TRBD1 as D (5 bases). Specimen: PBMCs. This TCR was recovered from a man aged 40-49 years in good health and CMV-seropositive. DNA of the CDR3: TGTGCCAGCAGCTCACCGGGCAGGGTGGAATTGGGTGGCTACACCTTC. Encoded protein: CASSSPGRVELGGYTF.